A selection of T cell receptor beta chains follows, all from one sample in a study of cytomegalovirus exposure and HLA in healthy donors. This table comes from immunoSEQ multiplex PCR, and its TCRdb copy is limited to in-frame clones, with some not included. The sample has approximately 170,000 clones, roughly four fifths seen once. Material: PBMCs. The receptors come from a woman in her 30s in good health and CMV-seropositive. Each CDR3 is given with its conserved first and last residue. A D gene is named only where the DNA matches it firmly. Size is stated for part of the rows, as once, few or many counts, or as a class when the clone is expanded.

J gene | clone size | V gene | D gene | CDR3 protein | CDR3 DNA
TRBJ2-1 | once | TRBV5-4 | TRBD2 | CASSGGLAGNEQFF | TGTGCCAGCAGCGGGGGACTAGCGGGAAATGAGCAGTTCTTC
TRBJ2-7 | NA | TRBV28 | NA | CASSFGRAYEQYF | TGTGCCAGCAGTTTTGGCAGGGCATACGAGCAGTACTTC
TRBJ2-2 | NA | TRBV18 | TRBD2 | CASSPRLAGVNTGELFF | TGTGCCAGCTCACCACGACTAGCGGGGGTTAACACCGGGGAGCTGTTTTTT
TRBJ2-2 | NA | TRBV7-9 | TRBD2 | CASSPPGGGQSAGELFF | TGTGCCAGCAGCCCCCCCGGCGGGGGGCAATCAGCCGGGGAGCTGTTTTTT
TRBJ2-7 | few | TRBV27 | NA | CASSRGGISYEQYF | TGTGCCAGCAGCAGAGGCGGCATATCCTACGAGCAGTACTTC
TRBJ2-7 | few | TRBV7-8 | NA | CASSQEVRESSYEQYF | TGTGCCAGCAGCCAAGAGGTGCGGGAAAGCTCCTACGAGCAGTACTTC
TRBJ2-1 | NA | TRBV7-2 | NA | CASSLVASRMDNEQFF | TGTGCCAGCAGCTTAGTAGCCAGCCGCATGGACAATGAGCAGTTCTTC
TRBJ2-7 | NA | TRBV10-3 | NA | CAISESASRHEQYF | TGTGCCATCAGTGAGTCTGCTAGCCGCCACGAGCAGTACTTC
TRBJ1-4 | NA | TRBV15 | NA | CATSRDRGPATNEKLFF | TGTGCCACCAGCAGGGACAGAGGGCCTGCAACTAATGAAAAACTGTTTTTT
TRBJ2-7 | once | TRBV27 | NA | CASSLAGMAGSEQYF | TGTGCCAGCAGTTTGGCCGGGATGGCGGGGTCCGAGCAGTACTTC
TRBJ2-6 | NA | TRBV19 | TRBD1 | CASSGSQGARANVLTF | TGTGCCAGTAGTGGTTCACAGGGGGCTCGGGCCAACGTCCTGACTTTC
TRBJ1-5 | NA | TRBV7-9 | NA | CSSSSPGHGQPQHF | TGTTCCAGCAGCTCCCCTGGTCACGGTCAGCCCCAGCATTTT
TRBJ2-2 | NA | TRBV19 | TRBD2 | CASSVSGTLTGELFF | TGTGCCAGTAGTGTTAGCGGGACTCTCACCGGGGAGCTGTTTTTT
TRBJ2-5 | NA | TRBV5-4 | NA | CASSYRVEETQYF | TGTGCCAGCAGCTACAGGGTAGAAGAGACCCAGTACTTC
TRBJ2-7 | NA | TRBV5-4 | NA | CASSLAGRGEQYF | TGTGCCAGCAGCTTGGCCGGGAGAGGCGAGCAGTACTTC
TRBJ2-7 | few | TRBV11-2 | TRBD1 | CASSLNLGRGYEQYF | TGTGCCAGCAGCTTAAACCTCGGCAGGGGGTACGAGCAGTACTTC
TRBJ1-1 | NA | TRBV6-6 | NA | CASSYGGAGTEAFF | TGTGCCAGCAGTTACGGGGGGGCAGGCACTGAAGCTTTCTTT
TRBJ2-2 | NA | TRBV19 | NA | CASSIGLTNTGELFF | TGTGCCAGTAGTATAGGACTGACGAACACCGGGGAGCTGTTTTTT
TRBJ2-7 | few | TRBV5-1 | NA | CASSLGADSYEQYF | TGCGCCAGCAGCTTGGGGGCCGACTCCTACGAGCAGTACTTC
TRBJ1-4 | NA | TRBV28 | NA | CASSPDREKLFF | TGTGCCAGCAGCCCGGACAGAGAGAAACTGTTTTTT
TRBJ2-1 | NA | TRBV7-8 | NA | CASSTSYQGSYNEQFF | TGTGCCAGCAGCACATCCTACCAGGGAAGCTACAATGAGCAGTTCTTC
TRBJ1-2 | NA | TRBV5-4 | NA | CASSFGLAAGYTF | TGTGCCAGCAGCTTCGGACTTGCAGCTGGCTACACCTTC
TRBJ2-1 | NA | TRBV14 | TRBD2 | CASSQILAGVYEQFF | TGTGCCAGCAGCCAAATTCTAGCGGGAGTGTATGAGCAGTTCTTC
TRBJ2-1 | NA | TRBV19 | NA | CASSMFGNEQFF | TGTGCCAGTAGTATGTTCGGCAATGAGCAGTTCTTC
TRBJ1-4 | NA | TRBV7-9 | NA | CASSLEGGEKRKLFF | TGTGCCAGCAGCTTAGAGGGAGGTGAAAAGAGAAAACTGTTTTTT
TRBJ2-3 | NA | TRBV5-1 | TRBD1 | CASSWRDRTTDTQYF | TGCGCCAGCAGCTGGAGGGACAGGACCACAGATACGCAGTATTTT
TRBJ1-4 | NA | TRBV7-9 | NA | CASRYQDNEKLFF | TGTGCCAGCAGGTATCAGGATAATGAAAAACTGTTTTTT
TRBJ2-7 | NA | TRBV5-1 | TRBD2 | CASKAGVGGDEQYF | TGCGCCAGTAAAGCGGGAGTGGGTGGAGACGAGCAGTACTTC